In its sample, the clone carrying this TCR beta chain was seen once. The repertoire was sequenced with immunoSEQ multiplex PCR; TCRdb's copy has only in-frame clones and lacks some. The sample holds more than 55,000 clones, 75% to 95% seen once. This specimen comes from a study of blood T cell repertoires in COVID-19. Study as a whole: Collection of acute and convalescent COVID-19 samples took place in the United States, Italy and Spain. Sample material is recorded as cDNA or gDNA derived from T cells, B-cell-depleted T cells, or PBMCs.

CDR3 size: 13 residues. Deletions cut 6 bases from V and 6 bases from J, with 11 bases between. Germline V gene sequence: CDR1 MNHEY, CDR2 SVGAGI. Sequences were obtained from peripheral blood. The sequence derives from a man older than 75 with acute or convalescent COVID-19. This rearrangement joins TRBV6-5 to TRBJ2-2; maybe TRBD2 (6 bases). CDR3 sequence reads: CASSSRGSGELFF. CDR3 sequence (DNA): TGTGCCAGCAGCTCGCGGGGTTCCGGGGAGCTGTTTTTT.